This T cell receptor beta chain was identified during a study of blood T cell repertoires in COVID-19. Looking at the study overall: Specimens from acute and convalescent COVID-19 originated in the United States, Italy and Spain. The analysed material was cDNA or gDNA that came from T cells, B-cell-depleted T cells, or PBMCs.

In the original workflow: Researchers report that nucleated cell counts were estimated from reference gene primer amplification. Profiling relied on immunoSEQ multiplex PCR, and the TCRdb table lists in-frame clones only, not all of them. The V and J calls and clone size were taken over from that table, and D and trimming were inferred from the DNA. Of roughly 120,000 clones in the sample, less than 75% were seen once. The germline CDR1 and CDR2 sequences are SGHAT and FQNNGV. V dropped 2 bases and J dropped 9; count of bases not matched to a gene: 9. The CDR3 runs to 16 residues. The clonotype was recovered from a human donor with acute or convalescent COVID-19. The donor label of this sample is uncertain. The gene calls are TRBV11-2 and TRBJ2-3, with 12 bases fitting TRBD2. The sample taken for sequencing was peripheral blood. CDR3: CASSLIPLAGGGTQYF. The CDR3 bases are TGTGCCAGCAGCTTAATCCCCCTAGCGGGGGGGGGAACGCAGTATTTT.